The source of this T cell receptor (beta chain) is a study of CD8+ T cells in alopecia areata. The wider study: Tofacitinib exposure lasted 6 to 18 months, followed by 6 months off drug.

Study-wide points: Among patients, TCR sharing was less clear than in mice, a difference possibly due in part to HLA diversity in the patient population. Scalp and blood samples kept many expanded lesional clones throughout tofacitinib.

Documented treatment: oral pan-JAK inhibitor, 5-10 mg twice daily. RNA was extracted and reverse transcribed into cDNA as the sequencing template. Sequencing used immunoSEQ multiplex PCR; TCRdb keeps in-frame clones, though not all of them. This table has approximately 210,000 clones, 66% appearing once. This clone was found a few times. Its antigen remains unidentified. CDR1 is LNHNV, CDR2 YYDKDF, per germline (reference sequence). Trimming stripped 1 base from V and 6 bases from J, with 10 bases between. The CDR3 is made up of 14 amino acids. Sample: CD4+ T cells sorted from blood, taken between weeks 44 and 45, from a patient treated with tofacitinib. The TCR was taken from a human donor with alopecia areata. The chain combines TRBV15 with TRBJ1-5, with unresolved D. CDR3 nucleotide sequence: TGTGCCACCAGCAGAGGAGCAATTCGTCAGCCCCAGCATTTT. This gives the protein CATSRGAIRQPQHF.